This is a list of T cell receptor beta chains from one sample in a study of blood T cell repertoires in COVID-19. Produced via immunoSEQ multiplex PCR; TCRdb's table is partial and in-frame only. This table has roughly 240,000 clones, around 84% appearing once. Sequenced material: peripheral blood. Receptors were obtained from a man aged 40-55 years who had recovered from COVID-19. Both conserved end residues are part of each CDR3. The order of the fields is V gene, J gene, CDR3 protein.

TRBV10-1,TRBJ1-1,CASTQMRAERAFF
TRBV14,TRBJ1-2,CASSQWTGFYGYTF
TRBV6-1,TRBJ2-7,CASSEGGHFGDSYEQYF
TRBV2,TRBJ2-1,CASSRTGGGNEQFF
TRBV10-2,TRBJ1-1,CASSEAGGRPNTEAFF
TRBV5-1,TRBJ2-5,CASSLTGGTSGETQYF
TRBV19,TRBJ1-2,CASMGEGEMYGYTF
TRBV30,TRBJ1-1,CAWADRGNTEAFF
TRBV14,TRBJ2-1,CASSHLRGRSYNEQFF
TRBV19,TRBJ2-3,CASSPNPQRLAGTDTQYF
TRBV6-5,TRBJ1-5,CASSFRDSGNQPQHF
TRBV7-9,TRBJ1-3,CASSPKPGTAGNTIYF
TRBV29-1,TRBJ1-1,CSVDLGGTEAFF
TRBV12-3/TRBV12-4,TRBJ2-7,CASSLEVSKQYF
TRBV7-2,TRBJ2-7,CASSFTFGGGSEQYF
TRBV9,TRBJ1-2,CASSEGTGGNYGYTF
TRBV9,TRBJ2-1,CASSASSGGAAEQFF
TRBV21-1,TRBJ2-5,CASSKVSGGRISLPGKETQYF
TRBV9,TRBJ2-4,CASSPGGYAISIQYF
TRBV5-1,TRBJ1-2,CASSLDPVDGYTF
TRBV4-3,TRBJ2-6,CASSQFPRGSGANVLTF
TRBV30,TRBJ2-7,CAWSSSYEQYF
TRBV24-1,TRBJ2-3,CATSRRGNFTDTQYF
TRBV29-1,TRBJ2-7,CSVGSDSYEQYF
TRBV3-1/TRBV3-2,TRBJ1-1,CASSQEIRDSINTEAFF
TRBV6-5,TRBJ2-1,CASSWTRGLANEQFF
TRBV5-1,TRBJ1-2,CASSKQGGGYGYTF